Listed below are T cell receptor beta chains from one sample, sequenced in a study of blood T cells in healthy people across ages. TCRdb used MiXCR to reprocess the 5' RACE reads, holding one entry per CDR3 protein. This table has roughly 410,000 distinct CDR3 sequences, roughly half appearing once. Sequencing was carried out using blood. The receptors come from a man aged 55 to 70 in good health. CDR3s include the opening cysteine and the closing phenylalanine or tryptophan. D genes are given only for firm matches. Expanded clones get a size class; other rows say once, few or many, or leave the size out.

d_gene: TRBD1
abundance: many
j_gene: TRBJ2-7
v_gene: TRBV29-1
CDR3aa: CSATFGTESSYEQYF
CDR3nt: TGCAGCGCTACATTCGGGACAGAAAGCTCCTACGAGCAGTACTTC

d_gene: -
abundance: -
j_gene: TRBJ2-3
v_gene: TRBV3-1
CDR3aa: CASSQDRVEHRDAVF
CDR3nt: TGTGCCAGCAGCCAAGATAGGGTGGAGCACAGAGACGCAGTATTT

d_gene: -
abundance: many
j_gene: TRBJ1-2
v_gene: TRBV12-3/TRBV12-4
CDR3aa: CASSPVLGALDYGYTF
CDR3nt: TGTGCCAGCAGTCCCGTGCTGGGGGCGCTGGACTATGGCTACACCTTC

d_gene: -
abundance: -
j_gene: TRBJ2-5
v_gene: TRBV2
CDR3aa: CAGKRVQETQYF
CDR3nt: TGTGCCGGGAAGCGAGTTCAAGAGACCCAGTACTTC

d_gene: -
abundance: -
j_gene: TRBJ1-2
v_gene: TRBV11-1
CDR3aa: CASSLGITEDGYTF
CDR3nt: TGTGCCAGCAGCTTAGGTATAACAGAGGATGGCTACACCTTC

d_gene: TRBD1
abundance: few
j_gene: TRBJ1-4
v_gene: TRBV20-1
CDR3aa: CSARRGRRTNEKLFF
CDR3nt: TGCAGTGCTAGGAGGGGGCGCCGAACTAATGAAAAACTGTTTTTT

d_gene: TRBD2
abundance: -
j_gene: TRBJ2-5
v_gene: TRBV10-3
CDR3aa: CAISLADQETQYF
CDR3nt: TGTGCCATCAGCCTAGCGGACCAAGAGACCCAGTACTTC

d_gene: -
abundance: -
j_gene: TRBJ1-5
v_gene: TRBV5-1
CDR3aa: CASSLDGQTNQPQHF
CDR3nt: TGCGCCAGCAGCTTGGATGGACAGACCAATCAGCCCCAGCATTTT

d_gene: -
abundance: -
j_gene: TRBJ2-3
v_gene: TRBV20-1
CDR3aa: CSAKSVVTDTQYF
CDR3nt: TGCAGTGCCAAAAGCGTGGTCACAGATACGCAGTATTTT

d_gene: -
abundance: many
j_gene: TRBJ1-2
v_gene: TRBV12-3/TRBV12-4
CDR3aa: CASRGFGYGYTF
CDR3nt: TGTGCCAGCAGAGGGTTTGGCTATGGCTACACCTTC

d_gene: -
abundance: many
j_gene: TRBJ2-7
v_gene: TRBV4-2
CDR3aa: CASSQATGSYEQYF
CDR3nt: TGTGCCAGCAGCCAAGCCACGGGGTCCTACGAGCAGTACTTC

d_gene: TRBD2
abundance: -
j_gene: TRBJ2-4
v_gene: TRBV5-4
CDR3aa: CASSSYSGTKNIQYF
CDR3nt: TGTGCCAGCAGCTCATATAGCGGGACTAAAAACATTCAGTACTTC

d_gene: -
abundance: many
j_gene: TRBJ2-5
v_gene: TRBV29-1
CDR3aa: CSVRVGETQYF
CDR3nt: TGCAGCGTTCGTGTCGGGGAGACCCAGTACTTC

d_gene: -
abundance: -
j_gene: TRBJ1-2
v_gene: TRBV20-1
CDR3aa: CSVSQGSYGYTF
CDR3nt: TGCAGTGTTTCACAGGGAAGTTATGGCTACACCTTC

d_gene: -
abundance: once
j_gene: TRBJ1-2
v_gene: TRBV4-2
CDR3aa: CASSQDLGFGYTF
CDR3nt: TGTGCCAGCAGCCAAGATTTAGGGTTTGGCTACACCTTC

d_gene: TRBD2
abundance: -
j_gene: TRBJ2-5
v_gene: TRBV20-1
CDR3aa: CSARDPSGGTQETQYF
CDR3nt: TGCAGTGCTAGAGATCCTAGCGGGGGGACCCAAGAGACCCAGTACTTC

d_gene: -
abundance: -
j_gene: TRBJ2-7
v_gene: TRBV9
CDR3aa: CASSVGGRGNSYEQYF
CDR3nt: TGTGCCAGCAGCGTAGGGGGACGGGGAAACTCCTACGAGCAGTACTTC

d_gene: -
abundance: many
j_gene: TRBJ2-3
v_gene: TRBV7-8
CDR3aa: CASTAGAGLGTDTQYF
CDR3nt: TGTGCCAGCACCGCGGGGGCAGGGCTTGGCACAGATACGCAGTATTTT

d_gene: -
abundance: -
j_gene: TRBJ2-1
v_gene: TRBV29-1
CDR3aa: CSAARTVTNEQFF
CDR3nt: TGCAGCGCAGCTAGGACAGTTACTAATGAGCAGTTCTTC

d_gene: -
abundance: -
j_gene: TRBJ1-1
v_gene: TRBV14
CDR3aa: CASSPYQGMVEAFF
CDR3nt: TGTGCCAGCAGCCCCTACCAGGGGATGGTTGAAGCTTTCTTT

d_gene: -
abundance: -
j_gene: TRBJ2-7
v_gene: TRBV12-3/TRBV12-4
CDR3aa: CASSFPPGQKPYEQYF
CDR3nt: TGTGCCAGCAGTTTCCCCCCCGGGCAGAAACCCTACGAGCAGTACTTC

d_gene: -
abundance: -
j_gene: TRBJ2-4
v_gene: TRBV2
CDR3aa: CASSQSRVAKNIQYF
CDR3nt: TGTGCCAGCAGTCAAAGCAGGGTTGCCAAAAACATTCAGTACTTC

d_gene: -
abundance: many
j_gene: TRBJ2-4
v_gene: TRBV7-8
CDR3aa: CASSLDRDKNIQYF
CDR3nt: TGTGCCAGCAGCTTAGACAGGGATAAAAACATTCAGTACTTC

d_gene: -
abundance: few
j_gene: TRBJ2-2
v_gene: TRBV10-3
CDR3aa: CAISELWETGELFF
CDR3nt: TGTGCCATCAGTGAGCTCTGGGAGACCGGGGAGCTGTTTTTT

d_gene: TRBD2
abundance: few
j_gene: TRBJ2-1
v_gene: TRBV25-1
CDR3aa: CASSVSSGGGRNEQFF
CDR3nt: TGTGCCAGCAGTGTGTCTAGCGGGGGGGGCAGGAATGAGCAGTTCTTC

d_gene: TRBD2
abundance: -
j_gene: TRBJ2-3
v_gene: TRBV28
CDR3aa: CASLLAGEHTQYF
CDR3nt: TGTGCCAGCCTACTAGCGGGGGAACATACGCAGTATTTT

d_gene: TRBD1
abundance: -
j_gene: TRBJ2-7
v_gene: TRBV29-1
CDR3aa: CSVVRGLVGYEQYF
CDR3nt: TGCAGCGTTGTCAGGGGGCTCGTAGGCTACGAGCAGTACTTC

d_gene: -
abundance: -
j_gene: TRBJ2-4
v_gene: TRBV29-1
CDR3aa: CSVQEPIAKNIQYF
CDR3nt: TGCAGCGTCCAGGAACCCATAGCCAAAAACATTCAGTACTTC

d_gene: -
abundance: -
j_gene: TRBJ2-5
v_gene: TRBV20-1
CDR3aa: CSASPETQYF
CDR3nt: TGCAGTGCTAGTCCAGAGACCCAGTACTTC

d_gene: -
abundance: few
j_gene: TRBJ2-3
v_gene: TRBV11-2
CDR3aa: CASSRPPGLRTDTQYF
CDR3nt: TGTGCCAGCAGCCGGCCCCCCGGATTACGCACAGATACGCAGTATTTT

d_gene: -
abundance: -
j_gene: TRBJ1-2
v_gene: TRBV29-1
CDR3aa: CSVEEPRGGYTF
CDR3nt: TGCAGCGTTGAAGAACCGCGAGGGGGCTACACCTTC

d_gene: TRBD2
abundance: -
j_gene: TRBJ2-1
v_gene: TRBV20-1
CDR3aa: CSGRDKVAGGNEQFF
CDR3nt: TGCAGTGGAAGAGATAAGGTAGCGGGGGGGAATGAGCAGTTCTTC

d_gene: -
abundance: -
j_gene: TRBJ2-7
v_gene: TRBV21-1
CDR3aa: CASSRASGGALPCNEQYF
CDR3nt: TGTGCCAGCAGCAGGGCTAGCGGGGGTGCCCTACCCTGCAATGAGCAGTACTTC

d_gene: -
abundance: few
j_gene: TRBJ2-5
v_gene: TRBV3-1
CDR3aa: CASSHYGVGETQYF
CDR3nt: TGTGCCAGCAGCCATTACGGGGTTGGGGAGACCCAGTACTTC